This TCR beta chain was identified during a study of shared clonotypes between healthy human individuals. General study results and limits: Only blood was sampled; tissue repertoires likely differ. When naive CD4 clonotypes were compared across several donors, about 5% were shared.

Donors comprised healthy HIV-negative adults lacking recent acute infections or vaccinations. V trimming: 1 base; J trimming: 6 bases; junction bases outside the gene matches: 11. The CDR3 is 17 amino acids. CDR1 and CDR2 (germline): KGHSH, LQKENI. Worth noting for this clone: The antigen remains unidentified.

Some clones are missing from TCRdb's copy, which holds only in-frame ones; the method was immunoSEQ multiplex PCR. Of roughly 2.2 million clones listed, around 93% were seen once; the top ten hold around 0.38%. The chain recombines TRBV18 with TRBJ2-7; 11 bases are shared with TRBD1. Sequencing was performed on naive CD4+ T cells from PBMCs. Subset defined: CD45RA+ positively selected. This sequence was found in a man aged 18 to 29 in good health. Some clones in this sample may be carry-over from other donors' samples. The CDR3 DNA follows: TGTGCCAGCTCACCACAAAAGAGAGGACAGGGGGCGGCCGAGCAGTACTTC. Amino acid sequence: CASSPQKRGQGAAEQYF.